This T cell receptor beta chain was recovered during a study of blood T cell repertoires in COVID-19. Whole-study context: Spain, Italy and the United States supplied samples that represented acute and convalescent COVID-19. T cells, B-cell-depleted T cells, or PBMCs provided the cDNA or gDNA that served as material.

Trimming pared 3 bases from V and 10 bases from J, leaving 9 bases between. The CDR3 covers 11 residues. CDR1 is SNHLY, CDR2 FYNNEI, per germline. Original processing methods: Reference gene primer amplification gave estimated nucleated cell counts. Produced via immunoSEQ multiplex PCR; TCRdb's table is partial and in-frame only. V, J and clone size reflect that table, while D and trimming were determined from the DNA. The top ten hold approximately 4.6% of the sample, which has about 280,000 clones, about 89% seen once. This clone was counted once. Sequencing was carried out using peripheral blood. The chain is built from TRBV2 and TRBJ1-1; no firm D call. The TCR comes from a man in his forties with acute or convalescent COVID-19. The CDR3 sequence is CASSDTGRAFF. The CDR3 DNA follows: TGTGCCAGCAGTGACACGGGGAGAGCTTTCTTT.